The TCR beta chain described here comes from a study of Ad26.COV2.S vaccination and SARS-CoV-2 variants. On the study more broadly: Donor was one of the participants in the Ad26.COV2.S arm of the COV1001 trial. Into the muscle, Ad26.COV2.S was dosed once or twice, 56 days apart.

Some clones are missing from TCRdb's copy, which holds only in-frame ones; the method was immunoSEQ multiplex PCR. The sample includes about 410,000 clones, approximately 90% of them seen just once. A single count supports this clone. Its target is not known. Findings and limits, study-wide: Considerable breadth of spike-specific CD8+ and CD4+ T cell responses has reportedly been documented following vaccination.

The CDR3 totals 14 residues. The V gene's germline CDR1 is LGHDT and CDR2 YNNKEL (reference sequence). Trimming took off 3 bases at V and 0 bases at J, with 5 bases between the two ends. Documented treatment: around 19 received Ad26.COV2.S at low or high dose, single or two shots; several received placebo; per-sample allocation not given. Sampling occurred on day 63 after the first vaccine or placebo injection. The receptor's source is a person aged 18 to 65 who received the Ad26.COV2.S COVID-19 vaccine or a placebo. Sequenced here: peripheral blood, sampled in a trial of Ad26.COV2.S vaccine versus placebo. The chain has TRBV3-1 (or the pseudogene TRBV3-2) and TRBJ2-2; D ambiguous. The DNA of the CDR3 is TGTGCCAGCAGCCATTGGACGAACACCGGGGAGCTGTTTTTT. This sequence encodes CASSHWTNTGELFF.